This section outlines one T cell receptor (beta chain) sequence together with its context. Its antigen is not identified. The data originate from a study of cytomegalovirus exposure and HLA in healthy donors. Regarding the study as a whole: Presence/absence results assume similar sequencing depth per donor, which may not hold.

Vbeta (60) and Jbeta (13) primers were used in the PCR. Here immunoSEQ multiplex PCR was the method, and the copy in TCRdb shows in-frame clones only, minus some. In total, the table holds roughly 64,000 clones. The V gene lost 6 bases and the J gene lost 4 bases, with 6 bases spanning the gap. This CDR3 region has 12 residues. Germline V gene data show CDR1 as PRHDT and CDR2 as FYEKMQ (reference sequence). Sequenced input: PBMCs. The gene calls are TRBV13 and TRBJ2-2; D gene uncertain. This clonotype was obtained from a woman aged 18-35 years in good health and CMV-seronegative. The CDR3 loop reads CASSQFTGELFF. The CDR3 nucleotides are TGTGCCAGCAGTCAGTTCACCGGGGAGCTGTTTTTT. Filled out from reference TRBV13 and TRBJ2-2, the complete variable domain reads AAGVIQSPRHLIKEKRETATLKCYPIPRHDTVYWYQQGPGQDPQFLISFYEKMQSDKGSIPDRFSAQQFSDYHSELNMSSLELGDSALYFCASSQFTGELFFGEGSRLTVL.